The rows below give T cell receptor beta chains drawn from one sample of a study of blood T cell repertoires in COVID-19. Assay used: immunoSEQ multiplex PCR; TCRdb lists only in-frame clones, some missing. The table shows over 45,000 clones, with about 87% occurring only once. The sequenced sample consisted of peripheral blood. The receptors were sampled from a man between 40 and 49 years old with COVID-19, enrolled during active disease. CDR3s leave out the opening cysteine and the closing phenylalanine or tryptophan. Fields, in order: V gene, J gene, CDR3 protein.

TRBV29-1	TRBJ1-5	SVGEGTGRNQPQH
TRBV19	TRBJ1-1	ASSMGTGNTEAF
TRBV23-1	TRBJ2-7	ASSQDRVHEQY
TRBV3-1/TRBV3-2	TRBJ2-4	ASSQVRDIQY
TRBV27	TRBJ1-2	ASSRQGSGYT
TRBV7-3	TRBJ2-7	ASSLTKDRTLYEQY
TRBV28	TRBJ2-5	ASSHPDAGGRETQY
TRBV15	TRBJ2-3	ATSSTTGTSLSDTQY
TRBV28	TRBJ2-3	ASTPAPSGTFTDTQY
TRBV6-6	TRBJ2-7	ASSYVAGLYEQY
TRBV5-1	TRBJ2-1	ASSPRRLAGETEQF
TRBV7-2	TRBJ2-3	ASSLETGGPYGDTQY
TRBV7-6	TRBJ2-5	ASSLVGLGAMETQY
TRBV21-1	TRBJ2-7	ASSARTAGQGEQY
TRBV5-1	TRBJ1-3	ASRVEGDGNTIY
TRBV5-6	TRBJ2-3	ASSHYFLAGDYDTQY
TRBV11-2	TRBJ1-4	ASSLRTENEKLF
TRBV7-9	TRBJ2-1	ASSLSPINEQF
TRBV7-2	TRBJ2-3	ASSLVPSGADTQY
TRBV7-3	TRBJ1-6	ASSLRGHRRDYNSPLH
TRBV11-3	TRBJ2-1	ASSQREPPRVYNEQF
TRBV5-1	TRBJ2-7	ASSLEPLGGETYEQY
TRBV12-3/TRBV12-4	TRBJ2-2	ASSLSGRRELF
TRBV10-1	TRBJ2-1	ASSEGQGIYNEQF